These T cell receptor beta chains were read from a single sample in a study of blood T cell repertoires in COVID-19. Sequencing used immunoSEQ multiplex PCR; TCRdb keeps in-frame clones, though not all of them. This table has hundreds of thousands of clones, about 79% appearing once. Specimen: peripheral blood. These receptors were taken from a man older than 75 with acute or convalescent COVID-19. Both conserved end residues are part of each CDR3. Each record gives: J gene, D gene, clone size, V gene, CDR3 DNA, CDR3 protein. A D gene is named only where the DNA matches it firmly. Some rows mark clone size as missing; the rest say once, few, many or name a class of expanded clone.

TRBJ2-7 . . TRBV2 TGTGCCAGCAGTGTCCGAGCGGCGGGGGCCCAAGAGCAGTACTTC CASSVRAAGAQEQYF
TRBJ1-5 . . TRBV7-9 TGTGCCAGCAGCACTACAGGGAATAGCCAGCCCCAGCATTTT CASSTTGNSQPQHF
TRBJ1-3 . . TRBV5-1 TGCGCCAGCAGCTGGGGAACAGGTACTCTTTCCGGGTCTGGAAACACCATATATTTT CASSWGTGTLSGSGNTIYF
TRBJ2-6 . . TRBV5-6 TGTGCCAGCAGCTTGCCCAGGGTTTCCCCCTCTGGGGCCAACGTCCTGACTTTC CASSLPRVSPSGANVLTF
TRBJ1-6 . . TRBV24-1 TGTGCCACCAGTGATTTGCAGGCGGGAGAAAGGTCCTATAATTCACCCCTCCACTTT CATSDLQAGERSYNSPLHF
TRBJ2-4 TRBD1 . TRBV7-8 TGTGCCAGCACCACAGACAGGGCACAAAACATTCAGTACTTC CASTTDRAQNIQYF
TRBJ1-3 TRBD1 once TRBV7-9 TGTGCCACCCGAGAACTTCACGGTGGGACAGGGTTTACTGGAAACACCATATATTTT CATRELHGGTGFTGNTIYF
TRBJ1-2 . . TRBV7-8 TGTGCCAGCAGCTACCCTAGGGGCCCCTACACCTTC CASSYPRGPYTF
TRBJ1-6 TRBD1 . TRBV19 TGTGCCAGTCGGGGGACAGGGGGTTCACCCCTCCACTTT CASRGTGGSPLHF
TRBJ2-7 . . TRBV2 TGTGCCAGCAGTGCGGAGAGCTCCTACGAGCAGTACTTC CASSAESSYEQYF
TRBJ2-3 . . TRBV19 TGTGCCAGTAGTACGGGGAGGTTGAAACTTGATACGCAGTATTTT CASSTGRLKLDTQYF
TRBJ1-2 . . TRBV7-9 TGTGCCAGCAGCTTAAGGCGGAGCCCTAACTATGGCTACACCTTC CASSLRRSPNYGYTF
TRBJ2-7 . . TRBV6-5 TGTGCCAGCAGGGCCTCTGGAGGACAGCACTACGAGCAGTACTTC CASRASGGQHYEQYF
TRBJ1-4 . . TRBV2 TGTGCCAAACAGATGGAGGACAGCCCTTCGAAACTGTTTTTT CAKQMEDSPSKLFF
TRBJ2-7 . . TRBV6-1 TGTGCCAGCAGTGAAGGCGAGGCCAAAATTGGGGAGCAGTACTTC CASSEGEAKIGEQYF
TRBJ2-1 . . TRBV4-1 TGCGCCAGCAGCCAAGATACCCAGGGCAATGAGCAGTTCTTC CASSQDTQGNEQFF
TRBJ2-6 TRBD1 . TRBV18 TGTGCCAGCTCCAGGACAGGGTCAGCAACTGGGGCCAACGTCCTGACTTTC CASSRTGSATGANVLTF
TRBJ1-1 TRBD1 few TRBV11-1 TGTGCCAGCAGCTTAGGCCTGGACAGGAGGTACACTGAAGCTTTCTTT CASSLGLDRRYTEAFF
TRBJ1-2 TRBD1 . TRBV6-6 TGTGCCAGCAGCCCTTTGGAGGGGGCAGATCACACCTTC CASSPLEGADHTF
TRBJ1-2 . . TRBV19 TGTGCCAGTAGACCAGGTCCTGTTAACTATGGCTACACCTTC CASRPGPVNYGYTF
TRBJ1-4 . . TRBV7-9 TGTGCCAGCAGCCCCAGGGGAACTAATGAAAAACTGTTTTTT CASSPRGTNEKLFF
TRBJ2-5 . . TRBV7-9 TGTGCCAGCAGCTTGGCGGAGGAGACCCAGTACTTC CASSLAEETQYF
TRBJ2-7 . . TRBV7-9 TGTGCCAGCAGCTTACCGGGACTGATCTACGAGCAGTACTTC CASSLPGLIYEQYF
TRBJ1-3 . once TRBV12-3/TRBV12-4 TGTGCCAGCAGTATTTCTGTTGGAAACACCATATATTTT CASSISVGNTIYF
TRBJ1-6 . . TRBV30 TGTGCCTCCGCCGGGATAGGGCAAGGCTATAATTCACCCCTCCACTTT CASAGIGQGYNSPLHF
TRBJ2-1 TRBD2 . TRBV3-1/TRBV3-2 TGTGCCAGCAGCCAAGGACTAGCGGGTTTGGATGAGCAGTTCTTC CASSQGLAGLDEQFF
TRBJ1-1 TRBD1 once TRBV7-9 TGTGCCAGCAGCTTAGGCCAGGGGGCGGCTGTGAACACTGAAGCTTTCTTT CASSLGQGAAVNTEAFF
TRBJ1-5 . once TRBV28 TGTGCCAGCAGCCCCCAAAAGAGTGTTGATCAGCCCCAGCATTTT CASSPQKSVDQPQHF
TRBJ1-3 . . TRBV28 TGTGCCAGCAGGGGGGGATTCTGGGCCGGAAACACCATATATTTT CASRGGFWAGNTIYF
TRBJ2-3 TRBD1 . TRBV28 TGTGCCAGCAGTTCCAGACAGGGGGTTAGTAGCACAGATACGCAGTATTTT CASSSRQGVSSTDTQYF
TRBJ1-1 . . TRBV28 TGTGCCAGCACCATGGGGGGGCGGAGGGATGCTTTCTTT CASTMGGRRDAFF
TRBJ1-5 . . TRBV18 TGTGCCAGCTCACCGACAGTCTATAGCAATCAGCCCCAGCATTTT CASSPTVYSNQPQHF
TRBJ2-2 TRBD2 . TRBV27 TGTGCCACCCTACGCGGGAGAGGCACCGGGGAGCTGTTTTTT CATLRGRGTGELFF
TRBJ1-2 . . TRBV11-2 TGTGCCAGCAGCCCCCGACTGCGAGAGGTCACCTTC CASSPRLREVTF
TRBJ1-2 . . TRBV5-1 TGCGCCAGCAGCGATACCTCTCGGGTATATGGCTACACCTTC CASSDTSRVYGYTF
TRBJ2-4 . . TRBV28 TGTGCCAGCAGTTTCTGGGCAGGGCTTTTACTAGCCAAAAACATTCAGTACTTC CASSFWAGLLLAKNIQYF
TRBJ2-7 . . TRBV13 TGTGCCAGCAGTTCGGGACCGACGAGGGGGGAGCAGTACTTC CASSSGPTRGEQYF
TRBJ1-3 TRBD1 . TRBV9 TGTGCCAGCAGCGTTACAGGGGGAATCTCTGGAAACACCATATATTTT CASSVTGGISGNTIYF
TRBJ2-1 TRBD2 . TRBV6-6 TGTGCCAGCAGTAGATACCACGGGACGGGGGGGGAAGCCTACAATGAGCAGTTCTTC CASSRYHGTGGEAYNEQFF
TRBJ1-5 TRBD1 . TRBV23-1 TGCGCCAGCAGTCAATTCACGGACAGGGAAGCACAGCCCCAGCATTTT CASSQFTDREAQPQHF
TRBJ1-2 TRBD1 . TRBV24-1 TGTGCCACCAGTGACCCCGGGACAGGTGGACTCTACACCTTC CATSDPGTGGLYTF
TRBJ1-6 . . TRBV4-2 TGTGCCAGCAGCCCTTGGGCGGGGGGGAATAATTCACCCCTCCACTTT CASSPWAGGNNSPLHF
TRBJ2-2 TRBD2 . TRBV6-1 TGTGCCAGCAGTGACCGGGAGGGCGGGGAGCTGTTTTTT CASSDREGGELFF
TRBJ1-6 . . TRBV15 TGTGCCACCAGCACCTTGAACCTAAATTCACCCCTCCACTTT CATSTLNLNSPLHF
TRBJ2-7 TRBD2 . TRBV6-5 TGTGCCAGCCGGGAGGTAGCGGAGTCCTACGAGCAGTACTTC CASREVAESYEQYF
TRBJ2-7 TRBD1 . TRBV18 TGTGCCAGCTCACCAGACAGGGGGACCTACGAGCAGTACTTC CASSPDRGTYEQYF
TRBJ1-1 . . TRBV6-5 TGTGCCAGCACCGCGGGAGGATCTAGGAACACTGAAGCTTTCTTT CASTAGGSRNTEAFF
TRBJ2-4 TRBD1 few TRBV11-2 TGTGCCAGCAGCTTAGCCGGACAGGGGGTCAAAAACATTCAGTACTTC CASSLAGQGVKNIQYF
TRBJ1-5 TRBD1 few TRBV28 TGTGCCAGCAGTCGGACAGGGTACAGCAATCAGCCCCAGCATTTT CASSRTGYSNQPQHF
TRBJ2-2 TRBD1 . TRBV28 TGTGCCAGCACCAACCGGGGACAGAAAATCGGGGAGCTGTTTTTT CASTNRGQKIGELFF
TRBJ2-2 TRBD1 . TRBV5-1 TGCGCCAGCAGCCCCCCACCCCGACAGGGGGGAGGAAAAGTAACCGGGGAGCTGTTTTTT CASSPPPRQGGGKVTGELFF
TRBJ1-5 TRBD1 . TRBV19 TGTGCCAGTAGTCCAACCGACAGGGGTCGGCAGCCCCAGCATTTT CASSPTDRGRQPQHF
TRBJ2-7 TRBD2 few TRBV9 TGTGCCAGCAGCGTGGAGACTAGCGGGAAGCACGAGCAGTACTTC CASSVETSGKHEQYF
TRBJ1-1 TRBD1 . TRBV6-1 TGTGCCAGCAGTGCTAATATCGGGACAGGGAGGTTAAACACTGAAGCTTTCTTT CASSANIGTGRLNTEAFF